The 14 T cell receptor beta chains below were found in one sample sequenced in a study of T-cell reconstitution after alpha-beta-depleted transplantation in children. This sample's TCRbeta library carried unique molecular identifier barcodes. TCRdb itself ran the PCR reads through MiXCR, one entry per CDR3 protein. The sample lists about 610,000 distinct CDR3 sequences; more than 20% were seen once. This specimen was PBMCs, taken before TCRalphabeta/CD19-depleted stem cell transplant. These receptors all stem from a boy under two years old with Wiskott-Aldrich syndrome, due to receive a stem cell transplant.

This chain joins TRBV5-1 and TRBJ2-2; D may correspond to TRBD1 or TRBD2 (6 bases each). Trimming stripped 3 bases from V and 5 bases from J, with 14 bases between. Germline values: CDR1 SGHRS, CDR2 YFSETQ. The CDR3 runs to 15 residues. CDR3 DNA sequence: TGCGCCAGCAGCTCTGCCCAGGGGAGGACCGGGGAGCTGTTTTTT. Protein product: CASSSAQGRTGELFF.

The chain joins TRBV9 to TRBJ2-1, with unresolved D. Germline values: CDR1 SGDLS, CDR2 YYNGEE. The ends were cut back, 0 bases at V and 6 bases at J, with 10 bases in the middle. CDR3 length: 14 amino acids. The CDR3 region has the DNA TGTGCCAGCAGCGTAGATTCTCGAGTCAATGAGCAGTTCTTC. This codes for CASSVDSRVNEQFF.

The chain is built from TRBV6-5 and TRBJ2-7, with 11 bases aligning to TRBD2. CDR3 size: 12 residues. Germline CDR1 is MNHEY and CDR2 is SVGAGI. Trimming took 10 bases from V and 5 from J; bases not matched to a gene: 4. The CDR3 spells CAMTSGKNEQYF. The CDR3 DNA sequence: TGTGCCATGACTAGCGGGAAGAACGAGCAGTACTTC.

This clonotype was picked up many times. The V call is TRBV4-2, the J call TRBJ2-3, with 7 bases identical to TRBD1. Germline-derived CDR1 and CDR2 are LGHNA and YNFKEQ. The ends lost 5 bases at V and 0 bases at J; junction bases unmatched: 5. This CDR3 has 15 residues. CDR3 DNA: TGTGCCAGCAGCTCGGGACAGCCAAGCACAGATACGCAGTATTTT. It codes for CASSSGQPSTDTQYF.

This clonotype came up a few times. This rearrangement joins TRBV12-3 or TRBV12-4 to TRBJ2-7; 7 bases map to TRBD2. After removal of 6 bases from V and 0 bases from J, the junction contained 5 bases not matched to a gene. This CDR3 has 14 residues. CDR3 sequence: CASRRAGSSYEQYF. The CDR3 DNA sequence: TGTGCCAGCAGACGAGCGGGGAGCTCCTACGAGCAGTACTTC.

The chain carries TRBV20-1 and TRBJ2-7; TRBD2 matches 9 bases. The length of the CDR3 is 14 residues. Germline CDR1 DFQATT, CDR2 SNEGSKA (reference sequence). Here the CDR3 reads CSLSGSYYAYEQYF. In DNA, the CDR3 is TGCAGCCTTAGCGGGAGCTACTATGCCTACGAGCAGTACTTC.

The CDR3 DNA follows: TGTGCCAGCAGCTTAGAGGGACTCCGGGGTACCCAGTATTTT. Protein product: CASSLEGLRGTQYF. The rearrangement joins TRBV7-2 to TRBJ2-3; D is possibly TRBD2 (6 bases). The CDR3 is made up of 14 amino acids. CDR1 is SGHTA and CDR2 is FQGNSA in the germline V gene. Trimming removed 1 base at V and 12 bases at J, with 17 bases between.

To note about this clonotype: One end of the junction fails to match germline, which may point to a read error. CDR3: CASSQGGTIGTDAFF. The DNA for the CDR3 is TGTGCCAGCAGCCAAGGGGGGACCATAGGAACTGACGCTTTCTTT. The chain recombines TRBV4-2 with TRBJ1-1; TRBD1 is a possible D gene (5 bases). This CDR3 is 15 amino acids long. CDR1 is LGHNA, CDR2 YNFKEQ, per germline.

This clonotype was observed at least ten times. The chain couples TRBV5-1 to TRBJ2-1; D remains ambiguous. V gave up 0 bases and J gave up 4 bases, with 5 bases separating them. This CDR3 is built from 13 residues. The germline CDR1 and CDR2 sequences are SGHRS and YFSETQ. CDR3 DNA sequence: TGCGCCAGCAGCTTGGGTTTTTACAATGAGCAGTTCTTC. As protein: CASSLGFYNEQFF.

This clonotype has more than one count but fewer than ten. J is TRBJ2-1 and V is TRBV20-1, with 7 bases identical to TRBD2. Germline V gives CDR1 DFQATT, CDR2 SNEGSKA (reference sequence). Losses at the gene ends were 0 bases for V and 10 bases for J; bases not matched to a gene: 12. This CDR3 comprises 15 residues. DNA for the CDR3: TGCAGTGCTAGAGATCGGGCGGGAGCCCTAGGGGAGCAGTTCTTC. Translation gives CSARDRAGALGEQFF.

This clonotype was detected only a few times. V is TRBV12-3 or TRBV12-4 and J is TRBJ2-1; TRBD2 matches at 11 bases. J gave up 9 bases and V 6 bases, and 16 bases lay outside the gene matches. This CDR3 is 17 amino acids long. The CDR3 spells CASSRRGGLAGGIEQFF. CDR3 in DNA: TGTGCCAGCAGCCGCAGAGGGGGGCTAGCGGGAGGCATTGAGCAGTTCTTC.

The J gene is TRBJ2-7, the V gene TRBV20-1, with 10 bases aligning to TRBD2. V lost 7 bases and J lost 4; bases outside the gene matches: 10. Germline V lookup: CDR1 DFQATT, CDR2 SNEGSKA (reference sequence). There are 14 residues in the CDR3. The CDR3: CSVTPSGSTYEQYF. CDR3 nucleotides: TGCAGTGTTACCCCTAGCGGGAGTACGTACGAGCAGTACTTC.

The chain uses TRBV5-1 and TRBJ2-5; D gene ambiguous. Trimming shortened V by 1 base and J by 1 base, and 8 bases separated the two germline ends. The CDR3 is made up of 14 amino acids. Germline V gives CDR1 SGHRS, CDR2 YFSETQ. CDR3 amino acids: CASSLSWGQETQYF. The CDR3 region has the DNA TGCGCCAGCAGCTTGAGTTGGGGCCAAGAGACCCAGTACTTC.

The rearrangement links TRBV5-1 to TRBJ2-7; D not resolved. The germline V and J ends were trimmed by 2 bases and 7 bases, with 7 bases remaining between them. CDR1 and CDR2 (germline): SGHRS, YFSETQ. CDR3 size: 11 residues. The CDR3 sequence is CASSLREEQYF. The CDR3 nucleotides read TGCGCCAGCAGCTTACGAGAAGAGCAGTACTTC.